This T cell receptor beta chain emerged from a study of cytomegalovirus exposure and HLA in healthy donors. The PCR employed 60 Vbeta primers together with 13 Jbeta primers. The table came from immunoSEQ multiplex PCR; TCRdb's copy has only in-frame clones and leaves some out. There are roughly 82,000 clones in the sample; 60% to 80% occur only once, and more than 5.5% lies in the top ten. Per germline, CDR1 LNHDA and CDR2 SQIVND (reference sequence). CDR3 length: 16 residues. Trimming at V came to 4 bases and at J to 0 bases, leaving 6 bases not matched to a gene. The clonotype comes from a woman between 50 and 59 years old in good health and CMV-seropositive. The sequencing input was PBMCs. This chain joins TRBV19 and TRBJ2-3; TRBD2 matches 8 bases. DNA of the CDR3: TGTGCCAGTAGTACCGGGGGGGGCATAAGCACAGATACGCAGTATTTT. It codes for CASSTGGGISTDTQYF.